The present TCR beta chain was sequenced within a study of cytomegalovirus exposure and HLA in healthy donors. Primers for the PCR totalled 60 Vbeta and 13 Jbeta. The data were produced by immunoSEQ multiplex PCR, yet TCRdb's version contains in-frame clones alone and is incomplete. Its table lists about 72,000 clones. As for this clone: The antigen is undetermined.

There are 15 residues in the CDR3. Germline V gene data show CDR1 as SGDLS and CDR2 as YYNGEE. The V and J ends lost 2 bases and 4 bases, in that order; junction bases with no gene match: 7. The study, taken as a whole, reports: The study carried out a later analysis of TCR beta sequences. It associated roughly 17,000 of them with specific HLA alleles at a false discovery rate of 0.05. Near-uniform donor sequencing depth was presumed by presence/absence analyses. In a later analysis, TCR beta V- and J-gene trimming was associated with a missense DCLRE1C variant. A later analysis showed that HLA-associated TCR beta chains had undergone more clonal expansion than equally common others.

This TCR came from a man between 35 and 55 years old in good health and CMV-seronegative. The sample comprised PBMCs. This chain links TRBV9 with TRBJ2-5; TRBD2 aligns across 8 bases. CDR3 in DNA: TGTGCCAGCAGCGTCGCGGGGGGCGGCGTAGAGACCCAGTACTTC. This gives the protein CASSVAGGGVETQYF.